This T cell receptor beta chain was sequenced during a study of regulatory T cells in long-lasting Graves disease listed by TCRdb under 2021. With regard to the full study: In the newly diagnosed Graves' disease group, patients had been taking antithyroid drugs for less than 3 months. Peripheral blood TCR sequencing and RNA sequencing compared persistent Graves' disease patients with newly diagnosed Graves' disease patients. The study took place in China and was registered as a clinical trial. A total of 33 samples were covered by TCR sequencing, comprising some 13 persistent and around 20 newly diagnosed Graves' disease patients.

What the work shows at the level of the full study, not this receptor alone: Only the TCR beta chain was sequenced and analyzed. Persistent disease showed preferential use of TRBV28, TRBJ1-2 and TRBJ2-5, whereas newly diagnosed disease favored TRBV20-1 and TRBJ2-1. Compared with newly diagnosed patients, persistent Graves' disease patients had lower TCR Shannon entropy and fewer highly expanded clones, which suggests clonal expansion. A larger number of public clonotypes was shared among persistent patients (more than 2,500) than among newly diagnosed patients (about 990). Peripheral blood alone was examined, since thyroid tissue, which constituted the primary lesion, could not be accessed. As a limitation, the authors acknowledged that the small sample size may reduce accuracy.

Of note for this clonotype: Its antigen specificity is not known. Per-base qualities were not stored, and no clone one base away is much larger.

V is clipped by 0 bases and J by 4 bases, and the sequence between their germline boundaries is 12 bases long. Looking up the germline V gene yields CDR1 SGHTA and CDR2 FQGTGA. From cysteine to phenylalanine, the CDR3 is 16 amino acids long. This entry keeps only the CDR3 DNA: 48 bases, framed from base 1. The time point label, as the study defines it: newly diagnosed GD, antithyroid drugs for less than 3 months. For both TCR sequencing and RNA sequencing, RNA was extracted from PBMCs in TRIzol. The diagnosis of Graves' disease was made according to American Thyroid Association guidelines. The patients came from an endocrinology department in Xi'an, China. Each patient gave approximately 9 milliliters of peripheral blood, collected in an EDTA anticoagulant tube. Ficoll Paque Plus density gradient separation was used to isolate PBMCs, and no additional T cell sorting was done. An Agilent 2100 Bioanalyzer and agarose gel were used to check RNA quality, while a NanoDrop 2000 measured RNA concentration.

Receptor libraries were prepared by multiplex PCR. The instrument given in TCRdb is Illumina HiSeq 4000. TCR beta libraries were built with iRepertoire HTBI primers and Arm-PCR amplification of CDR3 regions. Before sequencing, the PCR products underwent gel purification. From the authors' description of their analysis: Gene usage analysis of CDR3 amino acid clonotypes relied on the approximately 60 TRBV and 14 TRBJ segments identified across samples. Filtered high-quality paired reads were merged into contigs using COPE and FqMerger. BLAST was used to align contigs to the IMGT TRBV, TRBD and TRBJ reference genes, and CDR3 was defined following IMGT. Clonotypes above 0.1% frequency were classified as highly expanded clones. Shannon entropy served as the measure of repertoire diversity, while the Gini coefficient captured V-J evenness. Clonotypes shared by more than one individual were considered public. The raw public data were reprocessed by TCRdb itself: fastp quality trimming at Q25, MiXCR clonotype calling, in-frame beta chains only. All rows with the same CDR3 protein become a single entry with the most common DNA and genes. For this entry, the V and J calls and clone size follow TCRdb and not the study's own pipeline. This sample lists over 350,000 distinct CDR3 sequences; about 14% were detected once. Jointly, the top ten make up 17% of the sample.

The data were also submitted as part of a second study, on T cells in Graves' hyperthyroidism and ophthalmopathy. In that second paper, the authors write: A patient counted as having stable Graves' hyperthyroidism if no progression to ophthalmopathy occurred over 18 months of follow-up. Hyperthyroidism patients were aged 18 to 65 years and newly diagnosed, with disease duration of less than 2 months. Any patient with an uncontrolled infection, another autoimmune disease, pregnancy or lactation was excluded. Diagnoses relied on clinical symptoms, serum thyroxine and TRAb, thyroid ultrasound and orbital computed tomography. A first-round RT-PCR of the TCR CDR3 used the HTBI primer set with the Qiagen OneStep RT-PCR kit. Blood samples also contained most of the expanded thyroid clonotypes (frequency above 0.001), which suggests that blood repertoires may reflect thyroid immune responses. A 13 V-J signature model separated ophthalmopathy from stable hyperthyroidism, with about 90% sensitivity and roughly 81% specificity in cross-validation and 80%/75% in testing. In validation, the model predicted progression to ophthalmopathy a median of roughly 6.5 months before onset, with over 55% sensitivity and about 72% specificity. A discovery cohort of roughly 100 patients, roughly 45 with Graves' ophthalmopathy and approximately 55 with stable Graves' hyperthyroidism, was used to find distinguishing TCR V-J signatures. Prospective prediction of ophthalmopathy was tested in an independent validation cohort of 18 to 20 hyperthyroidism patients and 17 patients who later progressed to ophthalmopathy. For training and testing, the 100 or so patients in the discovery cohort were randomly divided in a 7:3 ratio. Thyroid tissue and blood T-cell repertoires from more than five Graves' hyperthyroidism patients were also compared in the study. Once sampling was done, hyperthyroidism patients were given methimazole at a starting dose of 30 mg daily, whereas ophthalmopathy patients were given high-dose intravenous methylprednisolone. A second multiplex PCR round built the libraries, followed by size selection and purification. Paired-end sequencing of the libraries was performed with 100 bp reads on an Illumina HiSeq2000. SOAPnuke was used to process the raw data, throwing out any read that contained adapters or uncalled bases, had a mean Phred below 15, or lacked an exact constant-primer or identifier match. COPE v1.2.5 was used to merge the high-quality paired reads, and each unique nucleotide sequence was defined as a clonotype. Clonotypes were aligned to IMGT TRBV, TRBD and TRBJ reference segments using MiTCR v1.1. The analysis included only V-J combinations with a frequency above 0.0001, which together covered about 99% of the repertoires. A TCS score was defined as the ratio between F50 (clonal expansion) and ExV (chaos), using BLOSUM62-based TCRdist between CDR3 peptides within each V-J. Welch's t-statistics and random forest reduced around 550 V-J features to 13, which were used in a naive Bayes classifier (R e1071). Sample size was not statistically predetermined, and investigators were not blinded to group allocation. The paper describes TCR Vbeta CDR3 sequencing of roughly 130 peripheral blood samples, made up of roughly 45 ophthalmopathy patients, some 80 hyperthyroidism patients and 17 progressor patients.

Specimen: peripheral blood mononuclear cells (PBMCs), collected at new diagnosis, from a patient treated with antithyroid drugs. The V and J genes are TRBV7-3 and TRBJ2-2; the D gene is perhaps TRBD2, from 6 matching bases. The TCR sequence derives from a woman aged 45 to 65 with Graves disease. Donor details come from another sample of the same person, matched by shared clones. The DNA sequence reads TGTGCCAGCAGCTTAACACCGGGAGTAGCCACCGGGGAGCTGTTTTTT. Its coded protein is CASSLTPGVATGELFF. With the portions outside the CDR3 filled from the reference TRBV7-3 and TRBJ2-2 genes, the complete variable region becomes GAGVSQTPSNKVTEKGKYVELRCDPISGHTALYWYRQSLGQGPEFLIYFQGTGAADDSGLPNDRFFAVRPEGSVSTLKIQRTERGDSAVYLCASSLTPGVATGELFFGEGSRLTVL.